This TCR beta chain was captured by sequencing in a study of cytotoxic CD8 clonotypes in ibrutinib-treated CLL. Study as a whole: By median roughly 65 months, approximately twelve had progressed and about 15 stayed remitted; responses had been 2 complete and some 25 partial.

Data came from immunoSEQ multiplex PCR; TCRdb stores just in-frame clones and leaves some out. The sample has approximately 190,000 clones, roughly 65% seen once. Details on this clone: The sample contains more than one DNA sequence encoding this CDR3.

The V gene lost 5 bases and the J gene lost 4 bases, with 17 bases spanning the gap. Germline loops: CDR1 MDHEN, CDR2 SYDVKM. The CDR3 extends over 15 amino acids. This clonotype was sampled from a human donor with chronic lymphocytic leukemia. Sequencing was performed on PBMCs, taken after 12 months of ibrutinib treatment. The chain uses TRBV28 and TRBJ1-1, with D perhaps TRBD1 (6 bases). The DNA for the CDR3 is TGTGCCAGCAGTCCCTTGGGGGCCCTGGGCACTGAAGCTTTCTTT. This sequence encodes CASSPLGALGTEAFF.